This T cell receptor (beta chain) was sequenced in a study of identical twins. Whole-study findings and limits: Zero-insertion analyses were open to partial confounding by invariant MAIT and iNKT cells. High-abundance cord blood beta clonotypes had fewer insertions; memory repertoires showed none.

This clonotype was recorded a few times. Its antigen is still unknown. Each cDNA held unique molecular identifiers, and template switching gave it a universal primer site. TCRdb re-analysed the 5' RACE reads in MiXCR, keeping a single row per CDR3 protein. The data contain hundreds of thousands of distinct CDR3 sequences, roughly 12% of them singletons. Per germline, CDR1 MDHEN and CDR2 SYDVKM. Trimming stripped 1 base from V and 6 bases from J, with 6 bases between. CDR3 length: 12 amino acids. The data were also submitted as part of a second study, on yellow fever vaccine responses in identical twins. That work states: In identical twins, vaccine T cell responses appeared partly shared and partly individual.

This receptor was taken from a woman aged 18-29 years in good health. Sequenced sample: PBMCs. V gene TRBV28 combines with J gene TRBJ1-1; D call uncertain. DNA for the CDR3: TGTGCCAGCAGTTTATTGTCCGCTGAAGCTTTCTTT. This translates into CASSLLSAEAFF.